This TCR beta chain was documented in a study of blood T cell repertoires in COVID-19. Study background: Material from acute and convalescent COVID-19 was sourced from the United States, Italy and Spain. Sources were T cells, B-cell-depleted T cells, or PBMCs; the material itself was cDNA or gDNA.

Trimming took 5 bases from V and 5 from J; bases not matched to a gene: 2. This CDR3 contains 14 residues. Germline lookup yields CDR1 MNHEY and CDR2 SVGAGI. Authors' analysis steps: Reference gene primer amplification yielded estimated nucleated cell counts. The table came from immunoSEQ multiplex PCR; TCRdb's copy has only in-frame clones and leaves some out. V, J and clone size reflect that table, while D and trimming were determined from the DNA. The data contain some 40,000 clones, approximately 91% of them seen just once; the ten biggest clones take up about 35%. Material for sequencing was peripheral blood. The chain has TRBV6-5 and TRBJ2-1, with TRBD2 matching 11 bases. The TCR was taken from a man between 65 and 85 years old with active COVID-19. The CDR3 DNA reads as TGTGCCAGCAGTCTAGCGGGAGGCAACAATGAGCAGTTCTTC. Translated: CASSLAGGNNEQFF.